This TCR beta chain was identified during a study of human T cells and chemical hapten exposure. Study-level background: A mostly female patient group had alopecia areata, totalis or universalis.

The germline V and J ends were trimmed by 8 bases and 6 bases, with 20 bases remaining between them. CDR3 size: 15 residues. Germline V lookup: CDR1 SNHLY, CDR2 FYNNEI. This clonotype was counted many times. Its antigen is unidentified. Study findings and constraints: Once DPC sensitization occurred, TCRs above 1 in 1000 frequency showed no change. Expanded TCRs showed more large CDR3 clusters than pre-sensitization or healthy control sets.

Indicated time point: pre-sensitization, week 0. The treatment was: therapeutic diphenylcyclopropenone sensitization with weekly scalp DPC. TCRdb itself ran the RACE reads through MiXCR, one entry per CDR3 protein. Of around 60,000 distinct CDR3 sequences listed, around 7% are singletons. The specimen comprised whole blood, sampled in connection with sensitization to the hapten diphenylcyclopropenone (DPC). This receptor was identified in a woman in her twenties or thirties with alopecia areata. Some clones in this sample may be carry-over from other donors' samples. The rearrangement uses TRBV2 and TRBJ2-1, with D possibly matching TRBD2 (5 bases). For the CDR3, the DNA is TGTGCCAGCTCAAGAACTAGTGCAGCTTCCAATGAGCAGTTCTTC. Its translation: CASSRTSAASNEQFF.